The 28 T cell receptor beta chains in this list originate from one sample, sequenced in a study of T cells in Graves' hyperthyroidism and ophthalmopathy. The source material, RNA transcripts, was used to amplify TCR beta CDR3 regions. First-round RT-PCR of the TCR CDR3 relied on the HTBI primer set. TCRdb redid the calling of the multiplex PCR reads with MiXCR, one entry per CDR3 protein. Here the sample spans 500,000 to 600,000 distinct CDR3 sequences, 15% to 20% being singletons. The sequenced sample consisted of blood. These receptors all stem from a man aged 35 to 55 with Graves' ophthalmopathy.

This clonotype was seen a few times. This rearrangement joins TRBV4-2 to TRBJ1-3; no reliable D call. The CDR3 contains 11 residues. Trimming removed 10 bases at V and 4 bases at J, with 8 bases between. The germline V gene has CDR1 LGHNA and CDR2 YNFKEQ. CDR3 loop: CATEAGNTIYF. The CDR3 DNA is TGTGCCACAGAGGCAGGAAACACCATATATTTT.

In this sample, this clonotype turned up many times. CDR3 protein: CASSPTGQSNYGYTF. In DNA, the CDR3 is TGCGCCAGCAGCCCAACAGGGCAATCTAACTATGGCTACACCTTC. V usage is TRBV5-1 and J usage is TRBJ1-2, with D possibly matching TRBD1 (6 bases). The V end was cut by 4 bases, the J end by 0 bases, with 13 bases between. Germline V CDR1 and CDR2: SGHRS, YFSETQ. This CDR3 region has 15 residues. Drawing the rest from reference TRBV5-1 and TRBJ1-2, the complete variable domain is KAGVTQTPRYLIKTRGQQVTLSCSPISGHRSVSWYQQTPGQGLQFLFEYFSETQRNKGNFPGRFSGRQFSNSRSEMNVSTLELGDSALYLCASSPTGQSNYGYTFGSGTRLTVV.

Note on this clonotype: The germline gene is not matched at one end of the junction; a read error may be the cause. CDR3 DNA sequence: TGTGCCAGCAGCTTCTCAGGACTAGCCATCCACGAACAGTACTTC. It encodes CASSFSGLAIHEQYF. The chain uses TRBV7-2 and TRBJ2-7, with 8 positions matching TRBD2. CDR3 length equals 15 residues. Germline CDR1 reads SGHTA; CDR2 reads FQGNSA.

This clonotype was detected ten times or more. The V call is TRBV20-1, the J call TRBJ2-7; the D call may be TRBD1 or TRBD2 (7 bases each). CDR3 length: 13 residues. CDR1 and CDR2 (germline): DFQATT, SNEGSKA (reference sequence). Trimming took 5 bases from V and 4 from J, leaving 15 bases between them. The CDR3 region has the DNA TGCAGTGCTTCAGGGGGGGGCTTATACGAGCAGTACTTC. It specifies CSASGGGLYEQYF.

The J gene is TRBJ2-2, the V gene TRBV5-1; TRBD2 agrees at 10 bases. The ends lost 7 bases at V and 6 bases at J; junction bases unmatched: 6. CDR1 and CDR2 (germline): SGHRS, YFSETQ. The CDR3 sequence is 14 residues long. CDR3 nucleotides: TGCGCCAGCGGGCCTCTAGCGGGAGCCGGGGAGCTGTTTTTT. This sequence encodes CASGPLAGAGELFF. Full variable domain (remainder filled in from reference TRBV5-1 and TRBJ2-2): KAGVTQTPRYLIKTRGQQVTLSCSPISGHRSVSWYQQTPGQGLQFLFEYFSETQRNKGNFPGRFSGRQFSNSRSEMNVSTLELGDSALYLCASGPLAGAGELFFGEGSRLTVL.

In its sample, this clonotype was seen a few times. The J gene is TRBJ2-3, the V gene TRBV12-3 or TRBV12-4; tentatively, D is TRBD2 (6 bases). This CDR3 region has 18 residues. V was shortened by 6 bases and J by 2 bases, with 24 bases between the two germline ends. CDR3 in DNA: TGTGCCAGCAGCCTGAGTTCTACGGGAGTTTCCCTCACAGATACGCAGTATTTT. It encodes CASSLSSTGVSLTDTQYF.

The chain has TRBV28 and TRBJ2-2, with D possibly being TRBD2 (5 bases). Per the germline V gene, CDR1 is MDHEN and CDR2 is SYDVKM. V lost 7 bases, J lost 4 bases, and 13 bases lay in between. The CDR3 has 14 amino acids. The CDR3 coding sequence is TGTGCCAGCAAGAGGGAAAGTATCACCGGGGAGCTGTTTTTT. This translates into CASKRESITGELFF.

This clonotype occurred many times. CDR3 protein: CASSLRFGVEAFF. CDR3 in DNA: TGTGCCAGCAGCTTGCGATTCGGTGTTGAAGCTTTCTTT. V and J are TRBV11-3 and TRBJ1-1; D is undetermined. The V and J ends lost 3 bases and 7 bases respectively, with 12 bases between them. CDR3 length: 13 residues. Germline CDR1 is SGHNT and CDR2 is YENEEA.

The genes are TRBV20-1 and TRBJ1-2; maybe TRBD1 (5 bases). Germline V CDR1 and CDR2: DFQATT, SNEGSKA (reference sequence). V gave up 1 base and J gave up 4 bases, with 16 bases separating them. The length of the CDR3 is 15 residues. CDR3 amino acids: CSARARSGTTYGYTF. As DNA, the CDR3 is TGCAGTGCTAGAGCACGTTCGGGGACCACCTATGGCTACACCTTC.

This clonotype was seen only a few times. J is TRBJ2-4 and V is TRBV5-4; a weak D match, TRBD1 (5 bases). The V and J ends lost 3 bases and 6 bases respectively, with 13 bases between them. This CDR3 comprises 14 residues. Germline lookup yields CDR1 SGHNT and CDR2 YYREEE (reference sequence). The DNA for the CDR3 is TGTGCCAGCAGCTCAGTGGCTACAGGAAACATTCAGTACTTC. It encodes CASSSVATGNIQYF.

The chain recombines TRBV24-1 with TRBJ2-1; TRBD1 agrees at 7 bases. CDR3 size: 17 residues. After removal of 2 bases from V and 4 bases from J, the junction contained 10 bases not matched to a gene. Germline V gene sequence: CDR1 KGHDR, CDR2 SFDVKD. The CDR3 nucleotides read TGTGCCACCAGTGATTCAACCGGGACAGTCGCATACAATGAGCAGTTCTTC. The encoded protein is CATSDSTGTVAYNEQFF.

The chain carries TRBV20-1 and TRBJ2-3; the match to TRBD2 covers 7 bases. The germline CDR1 and CDR2 sequences are DFQATT and SNEGSKA (reference sequence). V shed 3 bases and J 2 bases; nucleotides not matched to a gene: 14. The CDR3 extends over 17 amino acids. The CDR3 loop is CSASPPSPGDYTDTQYF. The CDR3 DNA is TGCAGTGCTAGCCCGCCGTCGCCGGGGGACTACACAGATACGCAGTATTTT.

This clonotype was seen only a few times. This chain links TRBV14 with TRBJ2-3; 12 nucleotides align to TRBD2. The germline gives CDR1 SGHDN, CDR2 FVKESK. There are 18 residues in the CDR3. Losses at the gene ends were 1 base for V and 0 bases for J; bases not matched to a gene: 5. CDR3 sequence: CASSQGFGTSGSTDTQYF. In DNA form, the CDR3 reads TGTGCCAGCAGCCAAGGGTTCGGGACTAGCGGGAGCACAGATACGCAGTATTTT.

This clonotype came up a few times. V gene TRBV7-9 combines with J gene TRBJ1-4, with 7 bases matching TRBD1. The V and J ends lost 0 bases and 8 bases, in that order; junction bases with no gene match: 6. This CDR3 comprises 15 residues. Germline CDR1 reads SEHNR; CDR2 reads FQNEAQ (reference sequence). The CDR3 spells CASSLAGQEVEKLFF. CDR3 DNA: TGTGCCAGCAGCTTAGCAGGACAGGAGGTGGAAAAACTGTTTTTT.

The sample holds a few counts of this clonotype. The V and J genes are TRBV20-1 and TRBJ2-7; D is uncertain. Germline V gene lookup returns CDR1 DFQATT and CDR2 SNEGSKA (reference sequence). The ends were cut back, 4 bases at V and 6 bases at J, with 19 bases in the middle. The CDR3 length is 14 residues. CDR3 bases: TGCAGTGCTAAAAGTGTAGAGCTTTCAAGCGAGCAGTACTTC. Its translation is CSAKSVELSSEQYF.

The sample holds a few counts of this clonotype. This sequence joins TRBV7-2 and TRBJ2-6; D is perhaps TRBD1 or TRBD2 (5 bases each). This CDR3 contains 16 residues. From germline, CDR1 is SGHTA and CDR2 FQGNSA. Trimming cost V 2 bases and J 2 bases, with 10 bases left between them. CDR3 bases: TGTGCCAGCAGCTTAAAGGGGAGTCCTGGGGCCAACGTCCTGACTTTC. Translated, it gives CASSLKGSPGANVLTF.

This clonotype is a singleton in its sample. The chain uses TRBV14 and TRBJ2-3; weak D call: TRBD1 (5 bases). The germline V and J ends were trimmed by 0 bases and 8 bases, with 12 bases remaining between them. Germline CDR1 SGHDN, CDR2 FVKESK. The CDR3 totals 14 residues. CDR3 DNA sequence: TGTGCCAGCAGCCAAGATAGGGGAATGGCTACGCAGTATTTT. Encoded protein: CASSQDRGMATQYF.

This clonotype was observed at least ten times. The chain uses TRBV12-3 or TRBV12-4 and TRBJ2-2; D is unclear. The V end lost 3 bases, the J end lost 7 bases, and 12 bases lay between the germline ends. The CDR3 totals 14 residues. The CDR3 region has the DNA TGTGCCAGCAGTTTTAAGATGAATGGCGGGGAGCTGTTTTTT. It translates to CASSFKMNGGELFF.

This chain connects TRBV7-9 to TRBJ2-7, with 11 positions matching TRBD2. After removal of 2 bases from V and 0 bases from J, the junction contained 9 bases not matched to a gene. This CDR3 comprises 18 residues. CDR1 SEHNR and CDR2 FQNEAQ come from the germline V gene (reference sequence). The CDR3 DNA reads as TGTGCCAGCAGCTTACAGCACCCTACTAGCGGGGGCTCCTACGAGCAGTACTTC. Protein sequence: CASSLQHPTSGGSYEQYF.

In this sample, this clonotype turned up a few times. The chain couples TRBV3-1 to TRBJ2-3; D gene unclear. Trimming took off 4 bases at V and 1 base at J, with 9 bases between the two ends. The CDR3 has 14 amino acids. The germline CDR1 and CDR2 sequences are LGHDT and YNNKEL (reference sequence). The CDR3 protein is CASSLTDGTDTQYF. CDR3 nucleotide sequence: TGTGCCAGCAGCCTTACTGACGGCACAGATACGCAGTATTTT.

This clonotype was detected only a few times. The J gene is TRBJ1-1, the V gene TRBV5-1, with a possible D match to TRBD1 (6 bases). In germline, CDR1 is SGHRS, CDR2 YFSETQ. The germline V and J ends were trimmed by 0 bases and 11 bases, with 17 bases remaining between them. The CDR3 loop spans 14 amino acids. The CDR3 DNA follows: TGCGCCAGCAGCTTGGGGGACACGACCGGCGGGGCTTTCTTT. Amino acids: CASSLGDTTGGAFF.

This clonotype has just a few counts. The chain has TRBV6-1 and TRBJ1-1; TRBD1 matches at 12 bases. Germline V gene lookup returns CDR1 MNHNS and CDR2 SASEGT. The CDR3 covers 17 residues. Trimming removed 11 bases from V and 4 bases from J; junction bases left unmatched: 17. CDR3 DNA sequence: TGTGCCGGCACCCCGGGACAGGGGGCCCCACTCGTCACTGAAGCTTTCTTT. It codes for CAGTPGQGAPLVTEAFF.

In its sample, this clonotype was seen many times. The CDR3 sequence: CASSGQVSFYEQYF. DNA of the CDR3: TGTGCCAGCTCGGGACAGGTTTCTTTCTACGAGCAGTACTTC. The chain has TRBV7-9 and TRBJ2-7; TRBD1 agrees at 8 bases. The CDR3 totals 14 residues. The V and J ends lost 8 bases and 3 bases, in that order; junction bases with no gene match: 9. CDR1 SEHNR and CDR2 FQNEAQ come from the germline V gene (reference sequence). Full variable domain (missing parts from reference TRBV7-9 and TRBJ2-7): DTGVSQNPRHKITKRGQNVTFRCDPISEHNRLYWYRQTLGQGPEFLTYFQNEAQLEKSRLLSDRFSAERPKGSFSTLEIQRTEQGDSAMYLCASSGQVSFYEQYFGPGTRLTVT.

V is TRBV27 and J is TRBJ1-1; weak D call: TRBD1 (5 bases). The CDR3 has 16 residues. CDR1 MNHEY and CDR2 SMNVEV come from the germline V gene (reference sequence). V lost 7 bases to trimming and J lost 1 base, with 19 bases between them. In DNA, the CDR3 is TGTGCCAGCACCGCACGGTTTGGGGGACGGAACACTGAAGCTTTCTTT. Its protein is CASTARFGGRNTEAFF.

The genes are TRBV10-3 and TRBJ2-1; 13 nucleotides line up with TRBD2. The germline gives CDR1 ENHRY, CDR2 SYGVKD. J was trimmed by 6 bases and V by 6 bases; bases with no gene match: 14. CDR3 size: 18 residues. The CDR3: CAIRPTTGLAGFSNEQFF. The CDR3 DNA sequence: TGTGCCATCAGGCCTACAACGGGACTAGCGGGGTTTAGCAATGAGCAGTTCTTC.

The chain uses TRBV19 and TRBJ1-5, with 10 bases matching TRBD1. Germline assignment: CDR1 LNHDA and CDR2 SQIVND (reference sequence). This CDR3 has 15 residues. The V segment lost 8 bases and the J segment 2 bases; nucleotides outside the gene matches: 6. In DNA form, the CDR3 reads TGTGCCAGTCGGGACAGGGGAGGCGGCAATCAGCCCCAGCATTTT. Protein product: CASRDRGGGNQPQHF.

This clonotype was detected only a few times. V is TRBV20-1 and J is TRBJ2-3; D call uncertain. The CDR3 spans 11 residues. Trimming took off 0 bases at V and 7 bases at J, with 5 bases between the two ends. CDR1 is DFQATT and CDR2 is SNEGSKA in the germline V gene (reference sequence). This CDR3 reads CSAREAHTQYF. In DNA form, the CDR3 reads TGCAGTGCTAGAGAGGCTCATACGCAGTATTTT.

The genes are TRBV6-1 and TRBJ1-3, with D uncertain. Germline assignment: CDR1 MNHNS and CDR2 SASEGT. V lost 5 bases to trimming and J lost 0 bases, with 11 bases between them. The CDR3 loop spans 15 amino acids. CDR3 sequence (DNA): TGTGCCAGCAGTATAGGACGTAGCTCTGGAAACACCATATATTTT. Its translation is CASSIGRSSGNTIYF.